These 7 T cell receptor beta chains originate from one sample sequenced in a study of HIV-infected patients and healthy controls. In TCRdb, the 5' RACE reads were re-called with MiXCR into one record per CDR3 protein. There are about 67,000 distinct CDR3 sequences in the sample; about 15% occur only once, and under 6% lies in the top ten. The sequenced sample consisted of CD4+ T cells from blood. These receptors were collected from a human donor in good health.

The chain uses TRBV20-1 and TRBJ1-6; TRBD1 matches at 7 bases. CDR3 length: 14 amino acids. CDR1 is DFQATT and CDR2 is SNEGSKA in the germline V gene (reference sequence). J lost 5 bases, V lost 3 bases, and 4 bases had no gene match. The CDR3 DNA sequence: TGCAGTGCTAGCGCGGGACAGAATAATTCACCCCTCCACTTT. It is translated as CSASAGQNNSPLHF.

The rearrangement uses TRBV20-1 and TRBJ2-2; TRBD1 aligns across 8 bases. This CDR3 spans 14 amino acids. The ends lost 6 bases at V and 7 bases at J; junction bases unmatched: 10. From germline, CDR1 is DFQATT and CDR2 SNEGSKA (reference sequence). The CDR3 loop reads CSAQGQAGFGELFF. DNA for the CDR3: TGCAGTGCCCAGGGACAGGCAGGTTTCGGGGAGCTGTTTTTT.

This clonotype turned up a few times. This chain links TRBV4-2 with TRBJ2-7, with 15 nucleotides matching TRBD2. V lost 3 bases, J lost 1 base, and 7 bases stayed unmatched. The germline V gene has CDR1 LGHNA and CDR2 YNFKEQ. The CDR3 extends over 18 amino acids. The CDR3 reads CASSQRTSGRAGSYEQYF. The CDR3 nucleotides read TGTGCCAGCAGCCAGAGGACTAGCGGGAGGGCCGGGTCCTACGAGCAGTACTTC.

This clonotype has only a few counts. The rearrangement joins TRBV20-1 to TRBJ1-1, with D unclear. This CDR3 has 14 amino acids. V was cut by 5 bases and J by 1 base, with 14 bases left in between. The germline V gene encodes CDR1 DFQATT and CDR2 SNEGSKA (reference sequence). For the CDR3, the DNA is TGCAGTGCTGAGACACCTACAGCGAACACTGAAGCTTTCTTT. This gives the protein CSAETPTANTEAFF.

This clonotype was seen more than once but under ten times. The chain links TRBV2 to TRBJ2-3, with a weak D call TRBD1 (5 bases). In germline, CDR1 is SNHLY, CDR2 FYNNEI. CDR3 length: 15 residues. V was cut by 6 bases and J by 0 bases, with 13 bases left in between. CDR3 protein: CASRKQEISTDTQYF. The CDR3, as DNA: TGTGCCAGCAGGAAACAGGAAATTAGCACAGATACGCAGTATTTT.

There are many counts of this clonotype. This rearrangement joins TRBV6-2 or TRBV6-3 to TRBJ2-2; D is unresolved. The germline CDR1 and CDR2 sequences are MNHEY and SVGEGT. V lost 2 bases, J lost 0 bases, and 7 bases lay in between. This CDR3 is built from 15 residues. CDR3 sequence (DNA): TGTGCCAGCAGTTACCAGCATACGAACACCGGGGAGCTGTTTTTT. Amino acids: CASSYQHTNTGELFF.

This clonotype was seen a handful of times. CDR3 residues: CSADGQGNTGELFF. In nucleotides, the CDR3 is TGCAGTGCTGACGGACAGGGGAACACCGGGGAGCTGTTTTTT. The rearrangement uses TRBV20-1 and TRBJ2-2, with 8 bases lining up with TRBD1. Germline lookup yields CDR1 DFQATT and CDR2 SNEGSKA (reference sequence). The CDR3 contains 14 residues. The J segment lost 1 base and the V segment lost 5 bases, leaving 3 bases of the junction unmatched.